Following are 22 T cell receptor beta chains from one sample sequenced in a study of technical replicates of blood from several donors. Some clones are missing from TCRdb's copy, which holds only in-frame ones; the method was immunoSEQ multiplex PCR. The table includes 70,000 to 80,000 clones, nearly 98% detected once. Specimen: T cells isolated from PBMCs. Every receptor here comes from a human donor in good health.

This chain links TRBV27 with TRBJ2-7; tentative D call: TRBD2 (5 bases). V lost 7 bases, J lost 7 bases, and 17 bases lay in between. This CDR3 is built from 13 residues. Germline assignment: CDR1 MNHEY and CDR2 SMNVEV (reference sequence). The CDR3 DNA sequence: TGTGCCAGCAACCCCCAAAGGACGGGGGAGCAGTACTTC. It is translated as CASNPQRTGEQYF.

This chain uses TRBV5-1 with TRBJ2-7; D might be TRBD1 (6 bases). CDR1 and CDR2 from the germline V gene are SGHRS and YFSETQ. The CDR3 sequence is 15 residues long. V shed 0 bases and J shed 1 base, with 11 bases lying between them. The CDR3 nucleotides read TGCGCCAGCAGCTTGGACAGGGTAGGGTCCTACGAGCAGTACTTC. It is translated as CASSLDRVGSYEQYF.

This chain uses TRBV5-8 with TRBJ2-7; unclear D gene. Germline loops: CDR1 SGHTS, CDR2 YDEGEE. The CDR3 spans 12 residues. With 0 bases removed from V and 4 bases from J, the gap between germline ends came to 5 bases. CDR3 loop: CASSLESYEQYF. The CDR3 DNA is TGTGCCAGCAGCTTGGAATCGTACGAGCAGTACTTC.

The J gene is TRBJ2-7, the V gene TRBV25-1; D possibly corresponds to TRBD2 (5 bases). With 1 base removed from V and 3 bases from J, the gap between germline ends came to 19 bases. The CDR3 is 17 amino acids. The germline CDR1 and CDR2 sequences are MGHDK and SYGVNS. CDR3 DNA: TGTGCCAGCAGTGAATGGAGGCAGGACCCCCTAGTCTACGAGCAGTACTTC. It codes for CASSEWRQDPLVYEQYF.

The chain has TRBV5-6 and TRBJ2-7; 8 nucleotides align to TRBD2. Germline values: CDR1 SGHDT, CDR2 YYEEEE. The ends lost 4 bases at V and 6 bases at J; junction bases unmatched: 15. CDR3 size: 16 residues. The CDR3 loop reads CASSLTGSGADSEQYF. In DNA, the CDR3 is TGTGCCAGCAGCCTTACCGGTAGCGGGGCCGATAGCGAGCAGTACTTC. Looking up the rest from reference TRBV5-6 and TRBJ2-7 gives the full variable domain: DAGVTQSPTHLIKTRGQQVTLRCSPKSGHDTVSWYQQALGQGPQFIFQYYEEEERQRGNFPDRFSGHQFPNYSSELNVNALLLGDSALYLCASSLTGSGADSEQYFGPGTRLTVT.

This sequence joins TRBV6-5 and TRBJ1-2; possibly TRBD1 for D (6 bases). The V end was cut by 6 bases, the J end by 5 bases, with 10 bases between. Germline V gene lookup returns CDR1 MNHEY and CDR2 SVGAGI. The CDR3 runs to 12 residues. The DNA of the CDR3 is TGTGCCAGCAGCAGGGGTGGGTATGGCTACACCTTC. It codes for CASSRGGYGYTF.

The chain joins TRBV15 to TRBJ2-1; TRBD1 matches at 8 bases. Germline V gene sequence: CDR1 LNHNV, CDR2 YYDKDF (reference sequence). V trimming: 5 bases; J trimming: 4 bases; junction bases outside the gene matches: 7. The CDR3 is 15 residues long. In DNA form, the CDR3 reads TGTGCCACCAGCCCCCGGACAGGGTCTTACAATGAGCAGTTCTTC. Translated, it gives CATSPRTGSYNEQFF. Supplemented by reference TRBV15 and TRBJ2-1, the full variable domain reads DAMVIQNPRYQVTQFGKPVTLSCSQTLNHNVMYWYQQKSSQAPKLLFHYYDKDFNNEADTPDNFQSRRPNTSFCFLDIRSPGLGDTAMYLCATSPRTGSYNEQFFGPGTRLTVL.

This clone was recorded only once. The genes are TRBV7-9 and TRBJ2-3; 9 bases agree with TRBD1. V dropped 1 base and J dropped 5; count of bases not matched to a gene: 1. Germline CDR1 SEHNR, CDR2 FQNEAQ (reference sequence). The CDR3 runs 14 residues. The CDR3 DNA reads TGTGCCAGCAGCTTAGGACAGGGGGGAGATACGCAGTATTTT. Translated, it gives CASSLGQGGDTQYF.

The gene calls are TRBV19 and TRBJ2-3; the D is unclear. Trimming shortened V by 0 bases and J by 2 bases, and 12 bases separated the two germline ends. CDR3 size: 16 residues. Germline CDR1 and CDR2: LNHDA and SQIVND (reference sequence). The CDR3 is CASSIDPSYHTDTQYF. The CDR3 DNA reads TGTGCCAGTAGTATAGATCCTAGTTATCACACAGATACGCAGTATTTT.

The V and J genes are TRBV25-1 and TRBJ1-5; D is possibly TRBD1 (5 bases). This CDR3 is built from 15 residues. Trimming stripped 4 bases from V and 0 bases from J, with 10 bases between. The germline gives CDR1 MGHDK, CDR2 SYGVNS. The CDR3 sequence is CASSVDRYSNQPQHF. DNA for the CDR3: TGTGCCAGCAGTGTTGACAGATATAGCAATCAGCCCCAGCATTTT.

This clone was observed once. The rearrangement joins TRBV11-3 to TRBJ2-7; 11 nucleotides match TRBD2. Trimming cost V 0 bases and J 3 bases; bases outside gene matches: 7. The CDR3 contains 17 residues. Looked up from germline, CDR1 is SGHNT and CDR2 is YENEEA. The CDR3, as DNA: TGTGCCAGCAGCTTAGAGGTTAGCGGGGGGGCAAACTACGAGCAGTACTTC. This sequence encodes CASSLEVSGGANYEQYF.

The V and J genes are TRBV13 and TRBJ2-4; maybe TRBD1 (6 bases). This CDR3 comprises 15 residues. Germline V gene lookup returns CDR1 PRHDT and CDR2 FYEKMQ (reference sequence). The V end was cut by 0 bases, the J end by 2 bases, with 8 bases between. CDR3 sequence: CASSLGRGSKNIQYF. CDR3 DNA sequence: TGTGCCAGCAGCTTAGGTAGGGGGTCCAAAAACATTCAGTACTTC.

The genes are TRBV28 and TRBJ1-2; a possible D gene is TRBD1 (6 bases). Looked up from germline, CDR1 is MDHEN and CDR2 is SYDVKM. This CDR3 is 15 amino acids long. V shed 5 bases and J shed 5 bases, with 18 bases lying between them. The CDR3 spells CASSPPDRIVYGYTF. CDR3 coding DNA: TGTGCCAGCAGTCCCCCTGACAGGATTGTTTATGGCTACACCTTC.

The V and J genes are TRBV10-2 and TRBJ1-1; D unclear. CDR3 length equals 12 residues. The germline V gene encodes CDR1 WSHSY and CDR2 SAAADI. Trimming took off 7 bases at V and 5 bases at J, with 11 bases between the two ends. The CDR3 DNA is TGCGCCAGCATTGGCAGGCTAACTGAAGCTTTCTTT. Encoded protein: CASIGRLTEAFF.

The chain has TRBV7-9 and TRBJ1-5, with TRBD1 matching 11 bases. Germline CDR1 and CDR2: SEHNR and FQNEAQ (reference sequence). CDR3 length: 15 amino acids. Losses at the gene ends were 3 bases for V and 6 bases for J; bases not matched to a gene: 4. This CDR3 is CASSLGTGGGQPQHF. The CDR3 coding sequence is TGTGCCAGCAGCTTGGGGACAGGGGGTGGTCAGCCCCAGCATTTT.

This clone has only one observation. The chain recombines TRBV28 with TRBJ1-4, with D maybe TRBD1 (5 bases). This CDR3 comprises 14 residues. The germline V and J ends were trimmed by 5 bases and 4 bases, with 11 bases remaining between them. Germline V lookup: CDR1 MDHEN, CDR2 SYDVKM. CDR3 bases: TGTGCCAGCAGTGGTAGGGGAGGTAATGAAAAACTGTTTTTT. Translating gives CASSGRGGNEKLFF.

The V call is TRBV6-1, the J call TRBJ1-1; 10 nucleotides align to TRBD1. CDR3 length: 15 amino acids. The V gene's germline CDR1 is MNHNS and CDR2 SASEGT. After removal of 3 bases from V and 7 bases from J, the junction contained 8 bases not matched to a gene. CDR3 nucleotide sequence: TGTGCCAGCAGTGACCGTGGGACAGGGGTAAATGAAGCTTTCTTT. The encoded protein is CASSDRGTGVNEAFF.

The chain uses TRBV11-3 and TRBJ1-1; TRBD1 aligns across 8 bases. CDR1 is SGHNT and CDR2 is YENEEA in the germline V gene. The CDR3 runs 15 residues. With 7 bases clipped from V and 4 bases from J, the junction kept 11 bases outside the gene matches. The CDR3 reads CASMNRDRYTTEAFF. In DNA form, the CDR3 reads TGTGCCAGCATGAACCGGGACAGGTACACCACTGAAGCTTTCTTT. The full variable domain, rest sourced from reference TRBV11-3 and TRBJ1-1, is EAGVVQSPRYKIIEKKQPVAFWCNPISGHNTLYWYLQNLGQGPELLIRYENEEAVDDSQLPKDRFSAERLKGVDSTLKIQPAELGDSAVYLCASMNRDRYTTEAFFGQGTRLTVV.

This clone was seen once. The DNA for the CDR3 is TGCGCCAGCAGCCAACTAGCGGGGGGAACCTACGAGCAGTACTTC. Amino acids: CASSQLAGGTYEQYF. The chain uses TRBV4-1 and TRBJ2-7; 11 bases are a match to TRBD2. Germline values: CDR1 MGHRA, CDR2 YSYEKL. This CDR3 contains 15 residues. The V segment lost 2 bases and the J segment 2 bases; nucleotides outside the gene matches: 2.

The gene calls are TRBV7-9 and TRBJ2-7; weak D call: TRBD1 (5 bases). CDR3 length equals 14 residues. Trimming pared 5 bases from V and 2 bases from J, leaving 13 bases between. CDR1 is SEHNR, CDR2 FQNEAQ, per germline (reference sequence). CDR3 DNA: TGTGCCAGCAGCGGCCGACAGAAGCCCTACGAGCAGTACTTC. It specifies CASSGRQKPYEQYF.

The chain combines TRBV30 with TRBJ1-1; no clear D. V shed 1 base and J shed 6 bases, with 9 bases lying between them. CDR1 is GTSNPN, CDR2 SVGIG, per germline (reference sequence). This CDR3 is 12 amino acids long. CDR3 residues: CAWSDGGPEAFF. In DNA form, the CDR3 reads TGTGCCTGGAGTGATGGAGGGCCTGAAGCTTTCTTT.

The V gene is TRBV7-9, the J gene TRBJ1-2; the match to TRBD1 covers 10 bases. The CDR3 is made up of 15 amino acids. With V trimmed by 3 bases and J by 10 bases, 11 bases remained unmatched. Germline CDR1 reads SEHNR; CDR2 reads FQNEAQ (reference sequence). CDR3 DNA sequence: TGTGCCAGCAGCTTCGGGACAGGGGTGAATATGTACTACACCTTC. Amino acids: CASSFGTGVNMYYTF. Together with reference TRBV7-9 and TRBJ1-2, the CDR3 gives the full variable domain: DTGVSQNPRHKITKRGQNVTFRCDPISEHNRLYWYRQTLGQGPEFLTYFQNEAQLEKSRLLSDRFSAERPKGSFSTLEIQRTEQGDSAMYLCASSFGTGVNMYYTFGSGTRLTVV.